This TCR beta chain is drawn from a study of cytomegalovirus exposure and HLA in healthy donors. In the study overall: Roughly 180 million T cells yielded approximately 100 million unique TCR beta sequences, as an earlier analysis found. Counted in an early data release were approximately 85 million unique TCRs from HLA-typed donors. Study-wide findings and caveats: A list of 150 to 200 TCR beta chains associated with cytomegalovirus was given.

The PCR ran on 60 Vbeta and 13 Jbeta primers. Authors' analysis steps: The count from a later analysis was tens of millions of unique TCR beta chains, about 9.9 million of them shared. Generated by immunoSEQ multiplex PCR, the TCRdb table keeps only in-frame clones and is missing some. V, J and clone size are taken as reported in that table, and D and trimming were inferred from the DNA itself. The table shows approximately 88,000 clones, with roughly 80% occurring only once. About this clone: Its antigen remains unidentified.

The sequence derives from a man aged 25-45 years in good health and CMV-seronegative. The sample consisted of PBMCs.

For the CDR3, the DNA is TGTGCCAGCTCACCCCCGGCAGGTACAGACACTGAAGCTTTCTTT. Amino acid sequence: CASSPPAGTDTEAFF. This chain connects TRBV18 to TRBJ1-1; D gene ambiguous. V lost 3 bases and J lost 3, with 14 bases in between. The CDR3 is made up of 15 amino acids. CDR1 is KGHSH, CDR2 LQKENI, per germline.